This T cell receptor beta chain is drawn from a study of shared clonotypes between healthy human individuals. This table comes from immunoSEQ multiplex PCR, and its TCRdb copy is limited to in-frame clones, with some not included. Of around 1.6 million clones listed, nearly 99% were seen once; the top ten hold 0.45%. Per the germline V gene, CDR1 is DFQATT and CDR2 is SNEGSKA (reference sequence). This CDR3 has 11 amino acids. Nashville, Tennessee was home to all donors, who were Caucasian adults. The rearrangement joins TRBV20-1 to TRBJ2-5; possible D gene TRBD1, 5 bases. Sample: naive CD4+ T cells sorted from blood. The subset denotes: CD45RA+ positively selected. The sequence came from a man aged 25 to 40 in good health. The CDR3 coding sequence is TGCACTGGCGCAGGGTTGGAGACCCAGTACTTC. It encodes CTGAGLETQYF.